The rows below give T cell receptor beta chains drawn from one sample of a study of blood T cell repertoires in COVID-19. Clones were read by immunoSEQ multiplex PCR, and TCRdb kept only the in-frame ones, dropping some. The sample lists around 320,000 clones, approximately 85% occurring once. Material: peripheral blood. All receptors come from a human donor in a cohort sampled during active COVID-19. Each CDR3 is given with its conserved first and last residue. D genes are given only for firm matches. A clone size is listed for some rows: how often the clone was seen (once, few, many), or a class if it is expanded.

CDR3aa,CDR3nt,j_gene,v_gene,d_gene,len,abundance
CASSRNPGPDTQYF,TGTGCCAGCAGTCGAAACCCAGGGCCAGATACGCAGTATTTT,TRBJ2-3,TRBV27,.,14,once
CATSDKDRGNQPQHF,TGTGCCACCAGTGATAAGGACAGGGGGAACCAGCCCCAGCATTTT,TRBJ1-5,TRBV24-1,TRBD1,15,.
CASSTGEQNTEAFF,TGTGCCAGCAGCACAGGGGAACAGAACACTGAAGCTTTCTTT,TRBJ1-1,TRBV9,TRBD1,14,.
CASSDSPNQPQHF,TGTGCCAGCAGTGACTCTCCTAATCAGCCCCAGCATTTT,TRBJ1-5,TRBV6-4,.,13,.
CAWSVLTKGTGYLTYGYTF,TGTGCCTGGAGTGTATTGACTAAAGGGACAGGTTATCTTACCTATGGCTACACCTTC,TRBJ1-2,TRBV30,TRBD1,19,.
CASSERNDYKGGEQYF,TGCGCCAGCAGTGAGCGCAATGACTACAAGGGCGGCGAGCAGTACTTC,TRBJ2-7,TRBV10-1,.,16,.
CASSPVVAKNIQYF,TGTGCCAGCAGCCCGGTCGTTGCCAAAAACATTCAGTACTTC,TRBJ2-4,TRBV3-1/TRBV3-2,.,14,.
CASSPGGETQYF,TGTGCCAGCAGCCCAGGGGGGGAGACCCAGTACTTC,TRBJ2-5,TRBV12-3/TRBV12-4,.,12,.
CAWSVPAGVTYEQYF,TGTGCCTGGAGTGTACCGGCGGGGGTAACCTACGAGCAGTACTTC,TRBJ2-7,TRBV30,TRBD2,15,.
CASGSGQGAYNEQFF,TGTGCTAGTGGTTCGGGACAGGGGGCCTACAATGAGCAGTTCTTC,TRBJ2-1,TRBV12-5,TRBD1,15,.
CASSHRFRDSYNSPLHF,TGTGCCAGCAGTCACCGTTTCAGGGACTCCTATAATTCACCCCTCCACTTT,TRBJ1-6,TRBV2,.,17,few
CASSPGTGNLEPQHF,TGTGCCAGCAGCCCGGGGACAGGGAATCTGGAGCCCCAGCATTTT,TRBJ1-5,TRBV7-9,TRBD1,15,.
CATSRGTHSYEQYF,TGTGCCACCAGCAGGGGGACACACTCATACGAGCAGTACTTC,TRBJ2-7,TRBV15,.,14,once
CASSLRGGTYNSPLHF,TGTGCCAGCAGCTTAAGAGGGGGAACCTATAATTCACCCCTCCACTTT,TRBJ1-6,TRBV7-3,.,16,.
CASSLRYPDSGTGELFF,TGTGCCAGCTCACTGCGCTACCCGGACAGTGGCACCGGGGAGCTGTTTTTT,TRBJ2-2,TRBV18,.,17,.
CASSLTGGVGYTGELFF,TGTGCCAGCTCACTGACGGGGGGTGTCGGATACACCGGGGAGCTGTTTTTT,TRBJ2-2,TRBV18,TRBD2,17,.
CASSLGGGRGQPQHF,TGTGCCAGCAGCTTAGGGGGAGGGAGGGGCCAGCCCCAGCATTTT,TRBJ1-5,TRBV7-6,.,15,.
CASSPHRERGGELFF,TGTGCCAGCAGCCCCCACAGGGAACGGGGCGGGGAGCTGTTTTTT,TRBJ2-2,TRBV7-3,.,15,.
CASSAKSEQGSYEQYF,TGTGCCAGCAGCGCCAAAAGCGAACAGGGTTCCTACGAGCAGTACTTC,TRBJ2-7,TRBV5-6,.,16,.
CASSLGTAYGYTF,TGTGCCAGCAGCCTTGGGACAGCATATGGCTACACCTTC,TRBJ1-2,TRBV13,TRBD1,13,.
CASSQEIGETQYF,TGTGCCAGCAGCCAGGAGATAGGAGAGACCCAATACTTC,TRBJ2-5,TRBV4-2,.,13,once
CASSLREANTEAFF,TGTGCCAGCTCACTCAGGGAGGCAAACACTGAAGCTTTCTTT,TRBJ1-1,TRBV18,.,14,.
CASSQGGRNTGELFF,TGTGCCAGCAGCCAAGGGGGCCGGAACACCGGGGAGCTGTTTTTT,TRBJ2-2,TRBV27,TRBD1,15,.
CASGLPPIGYTF,TGTGCTAGTGGTCTCCCCCCTATTGGCTACACCTTC,TRBJ1-2,TRBV12-5,.,12,.
CASSRDGGTEAFF,TGTGCCAGCAGTCGGGATGGAGGGACTGAAGCTTTCTTT,TRBJ1-1,TRBV2,.,13,.
CASSQTSDETQYF,TGTGCCAGCAGCCAGACTAGCGACGAGACCCAGTACTTC,TRBJ2-5,TRBV7-2,TRBD2,13,.
CASSAGGADTQYF,TGTGCCAGCAGCGCCGGGGGAGCAGATACGCAGTATTTT,TRBJ2-3,TRBV9,.,13,.
CASSPDKTQYF,TGTGCCAGCAGCCCGGACAAGACCCAGTACTTC,TRBJ2-5,TRBV7-2,.,11,.
CASSSRQSTDTQYF,TGTGCCAGCAGTTCCCGACAATCCACAGATACGCAGTATTTT,TRBJ2-3,TRBV6-6,.,14,once
CATQVQNTEAFF,TGCGCCACCCAGGTACAGAACACTGAAGCTTTCTTT,TRBJ1-1,TRBV10-2,.,12,few
CTSSQEPRAGAIIDTQYF,TGCACCAGCAGCCAAGAACCCCGGGCAGGGGCTATTATTGATACGCAGTATTTT,TRBJ2-3,TRBV1,.,18,once
CASSLTENTGELFF,TGCGCCAGCAGCTTGACTGAAAACACCGGGGAGCTGTTTTTT,TRBJ2-2,TRBV5-1,.,14,.
CASSLSRVKENTEAFF,TGTGCCAGCAGCTTGTCTCGGGTAAAGGAGAACACTGAAGCTTTCTTT,TRBJ1-1,TRBV5-6,.,16,.
CASSPWTGGNEQYF,TGTGCCAGCAGCCCCTGGACAGGGGGGAACGAGCAGTACTTC,TRBJ2-7,TRBV14,TRBD1,14,.
CATRDDTGGRNQPQHF,TGTGCCACCAGGGATGATACAGGGGGCCGCAATCAGCCCCAGCATTTT,TRBJ1-5,TRBV15,TRBD1,16,.
CASSLGDSSTEAFF,TGCGCCAGCTCTTTAGGGGATTCGAGCACTGAAGCTTTCTTT,TRBJ1-1,TRBV5-1,.,14,.
CASSPRQRNTEAFF,TGTGCCAGCTCACCGAGACAGAGGAACACTGAAGCTTTCTTT,TRBJ1-1,TRBV18,.,14,.
CASSSTGGVNYEQYF,TGTGCCAGCTCATCGACAGGGGGTGTCAACTACGAGCAGTACTTC,TRBJ2-7,TRBV18,TRBD1,15,once
CASSPPGQPNTEAFF,TGTGCCAGCAGCCCCCCAGGGCAGCCGAACACTGAAGCTTTCTTT,TRBJ1-1,TRBV11-2,.,15,once
CASSERAGNTGELFF,TGTGCCAGCAGCGAAAGAGCGGGGAACACCGGGGAGCTGTTTTTT,TRBJ2-2,TRBV6-4,.,15,.
CASSETHGQVTMNTEAFF,TGTGCCAGCAGTGAAACCCACGGACAGGTCACAATGAACACTGAAGCTTTCTTT,TRBJ1-1,TRBV6-1,TRBD1,18,.
CASRPRQNTEAFF,TGTGCCAGCAGACCGCGACAGAACACTGAAGCTTTCTTT,TRBJ1-1,TRBV12-3/TRBV12-4,.,13,.
CASSQRLAGGYEQYF,TGTGCCAGCAGCCAGAGACTAGCGGGGGGTTACGAGCAGTACTTC,TRBJ2-7,TRBV4-2,TRBD2,15,.
CASSESGSDLLPDTQYF,TGTGCCAGCAGTGAAAGCGGGTCCGATCTCCTCCCAGATACGCAGTATTTT,TRBJ2-3,TRBV6-1,.,17,.
CASSQPGRLEAFF,TGTGCCAGCAGCCAACCAGGGCGGCTAGAAGCTTTCTTT,TRBJ1-1,TRBV3-1/TRBV3-2,.,13,.
CASSLTSERAQYF,TGCGCCAGCAGCCTGACGAGCGAGCGAGCGCAGTATTTT,TRBJ2-3,TRBV5-1,.,13,.
CASSNLARDRVRKLFF,TGTGCCAGCAGTAACCTCGCCCGGGACAGGGTCCGAAAACTGTTTTTT,TRBJ1-4,TRBV28,TRBD1,16,.
CASSESEGDEAFF,TGTGCCAGCAGTGAGAGCGAGGGGGATGAAGCTTTCTTT,TRBJ1-1,TRBV2,.,13,few
CARVSEDSYGYTF,TGTGCCAGGGTCTCGGAGGACTCCTATGGCTACACCTTC,TRBJ1-2,TRBV12-3/TRBV12-4,.,13,.
CAWRARDNYGYTF,TGTGCCTGGAGGGCCAGGGATAACTATGGCTACACCTTC,TRBJ1-2,TRBV30,.,13,.
CAWDRGSGEQYF,TGTGCCTGGGACAGGGGATCAGGAGAGCAGTACTTC,TRBJ2-7,TRBV30,TRBD1,12,.
CATKFTGTGDNEQFF,TGTGCCACCAAATTCACCGGGACAGGGGACAATGAGCAGTTCTTC,TRBJ2-1,TRBV10-3,TRBD1,15,.
CASKWGTDRNTEAFF,TGTGCCAGCAAGTGGGGGACAGACCGTAACACTGAAGCTTTCTTT,TRBJ1-1,TRBV6-5,TRBD1,15,once
CASSRRGDRVTEAFF,TGTGCCAGCAGCCGGAGGGGAGACAGGGTTACTGAAGCTTTCTTT,TRBJ1-1,TRBV5-6,TRBD1,15,.
CASSESTSWQEQGNTEAFF,TGTGCCAGCAGTGAAAGCACATCATGGCAGGAACAGGGGAACACTGAAGCTTTCTTT,TRBJ1-1,TRBV2,.,19,.
CASSEERGLEAFF,TGTGCCAGCAGTGAAGAGAGGGGGCTTGAAGCTTTCTTT,TRBJ1-1,TRBV6-1,TRBD1,13,.
CASNKIMSNQPQHF,TGTGCCAGCAACAAAATTATGAGCAATCAGCCCCAGCATTTT,TRBJ1-5,TRBV27,.,14,.